The source of this TCR beta chain is a study of monozygotic twins with inflammatory bowel disease. Overall study results and limits: Fewer clonotypes were shared with others by IBD patients than by healthy twins, especially with disease activity.

Turning to this clonotype: No antigen is known for it.

Total RNA was isolated from whole blood without T cell sorting. The CDR3 loop spans 16 amino acids. Germline values: CDR1 SGHTA, CDR2 FQGNSA. One entry per CDR3 protein, without DNA, is what TCRdb gives after re-calling the 5' RACE reads. The sample features 350,000 to 400,000 distinct CDR3 sequences, with about 2.5% in its top ten. The rearrangement joins TRBV7-2 to TRBJ2-5; TCRdb picks TRBD2, but there is no DNA to check that call. The origin of this receptor is a human donor with ulcerative colitis or Crohn's disease, or a healthy co-twin of an affected twin (not recorded which). What was sequenced was blood. The chain's CDR3 is CASSSGVLALQETQYF. Complete variable domain (other parts from reference TRBV7-2 and TRBJ2-5): GAGVSQSPSNKVTEKGKDVELRCDPISGHTALYWYRQSLGQGLEFLIYFQGNSAPDKSGLPSDRFSAERTGGSVSTLTIQRTQQEDSAVYLCASSSGVLALQETQYFGPGTRLLVL.